This T cell receptor beta chain comes out of a study of shared clonotypes between healthy human individuals. All donors were Caucasian adults living in Nashville, Tennessee. The V segment lost 7 bases and the J segment 5 bases; nucleotides outside the gene matches: 17. Germline CDR1 reads MDHEN; CDR2 reads SYDVKM. The CDR3 is 19 amino acids. Study results and caveats: Sequencing depth was expected to influence donor clonotype sharing.

Splitting of each subset's genomic DNA was done evenly across several immunoSEQ plates. Data came from immunoSEQ multiplex PCR; TCRdb stores just in-frame clones and leaves some out. Here the sample spans 600,000 to 750,000 clones, 72% being singletons. This clone was recorded only once. What it binds is not known. The sequencing input was memory CD4+ T cells sorted from blood. Indicated subset: CD45RA-negative fraction. The chain carries TRBV28 and TRBJ2-1; TRBD2 matches at 13 bases. This clonotype was sampled from a woman aged 30 to 39 in good health. CDR3 amino acids: CASIPSMGTSGMRNNEQFF. DNA of the CDR3: TGTGCCAGCATCCCTTCTATGGGGACTAGCGGGATGCGGAACAATGAGCAGTTCTTC.